A selection of T cell receptor beta chains follows, all from one sample in a study of CD4 T cells in relation to SARS-CoV-2 and coronaviruses. The assay was immunoSEQ multiplex PCR, and TCRdb's table has in-frame clones only and misses some. The table lists roughly 19,000 clones, 60% to 85% of them singletons. These TCRs' antigens remain unknown. Specimen: CD4+ T cells from PBMCs, cultured in vitro. The receptors shown here come from a human donor in good health. The CDR3 runs from the conserved cysteine through the conserved F or W. The order of the fields is V gene, D gene, clone size, J gene, CDR3 protein, CDR3 DNA. A D gene is named only where the DNA matches it firmly. Clone size is given for some rows only: seen once, a few or many times, or a class if the clone is expanded.

>TRBV5-1|.|.|TRBJ2-7
CASSLDGLKPYEQYF
TGCGCCAGCAGCTTGGACGGACTGAAACCCTACGAGCAGTACTTC
>TRBV15|.|few|TRBJ2-6
CATSREGQGVNVLTF
TGTGCCACCAGCAGAGAGGGGCAGGGCGTCAACGTCCTGACTTTC
>TRBV3-1/TRBV3-2|.|few|TRBJ1-4
CASSQERAGNEKLFF
TGTGCCAGCAGCCAAGAACGGGCAGGGAATGAAAAACTGTTTTTT
>TRBV12-3/TRBV12-4|.|.|TRBJ1-4
CASSSAGDEKLFF
TGTGCCAGCAGTTCGGCAGGCGATGAAAAACTGTTTTTT
>TRBV5-4|.|.|TRBJ2-7
CASSFTSAGGEQYF
TGTGCCAGCAGCTTCACATCGGCAGGGGGGGAGCAGTACTTC
>TRBV5-1|.|once|TRBJ2-1
CASSGGLLAERYNEQFF
TGCGCCAGCAGCGGGGGGCTGCTAGCGGAAAGATACAATGAGCAGTTCTTC
>TRBV6-5|TRBD2|.|TRBJ2-7
CASSYSVPGGPYEQYF
TGTGCCAGCAGTTACTCGGTTCCGGGAGGGCCCTACGAGCAGTACTTC
>TRBV9|.|.|TRBJ1-4
CASSAAGGLRGEKLFF
TGTGCCAGCAGCGCAGCTGGGGGCCTGAGGGGAGAAAAACTGTTTTTT
>TRBV5-1|TRBD1|few|TRBJ2-7
CASTPTGGATYEQYF
TGCGCCAGCACTCCCACAGGGGGCGCGACTTACGAGCAGTACTTC
>TRBV7-9|.|few|TRBJ2-6
CASSLAGPSGANVLTF
TGTGCCAGCAGCTTGGCAGGGCCCTCTGGGGCCAACGTCCTGACTTTC
>TRBV5-1|TRBD2|.|TRBJ2-1
CASSPLGSGGVRSNEQFF
TGCGCCAGCAGCCCTCTCGGGTCGGGGGGGGTCCGGTCAAATGAGCAGTTCTTC
>TRBV7-2|.|.|TRBJ1-5
CASSLAVAQPQHF
TGTGCCAGCAGCTTAGCTGTGGCTCAGCCCCAGCATTTT
>TRBV11-2|TRBD1|.|TRBJ1-1
CASSFLGTGDTEAFF
TGTGCCAGCAGCTTCCTTGGGACAGGGGACACTGAAGCTTTCTTT
>TRBV28|TRBD1|.|TRBJ1-2
CASSINQGVEGYTF
TGTGCCAGCAGTATCAACCAGGGGGTTGAGGGCTACACCTTC
>TRBV11-1|.|.|TRBJ1-2
CASSPDSNYGYTF
TGTGCCAGCAGCCCGGACAGTAATTATGGCTACACCTTC
>TRBV6-5|TRBD1|.|TRBJ2-1
CASSPGQGVKEQFF
TGTGCCAGCAGTCCCGGACAGGGGGTGAAGGAGCAGTTCTTC
>TRBV29-1|TRBD1|.|TRBJ1-2
CSVRTGSDYGYTF
TGCAGCGTTAGGACAGGGAGCGACTATGGCTACACCTTC
>TRBV21-1|.|.|TRBJ2-7
CASPELPAHIKYEQYF
TGTGCCAGCCCTGAGCTCCCCGCGCACATAAAGTACGAGCAGTACTTC
>TRBV2|TRBD1|.|TRBJ2-2
CANDRGAGELFF
TGTGCCAACGACAGGGGCGCCGGGGAGCTGTTTTTT
>TRBV30|.|.|TRBJ1-4
CAWSGDIGEKLFF
TGTGCCTGGAGTGGGGACATAGGAGAAAAACTGTTTTTT
>TRBV14|TRBD1|.|TRBJ2-7
CASSPGGYGPEQYF
TGTGCCAGCAGCCCAGGGGGCTATGGTCCCGAGCAGTACTTC
>TRBV7-2|.|.|TRBJ2-7
CASSAIQGSEQYF
TGTGCCAGCAGCGCTATACAGGGTAGCGAGCAGTACTTC
>TRBV29-1|.|.|TRBJ2-5
CSVERSSQETQYF
TGCAGCGTTGAAAGGTCCTCGCAAGAGACCCAGTACTTC
>TRBV7-9|.|.|TRBJ1-1
CASSIQGGTEAFF
TGTGCCAGCAGCATACAGGGTGGCACTGAAGCTTTCTTT
>TRBV5-1|.|few|TRBJ1-5
CASSPDANGQPQHF
TGCGCCAGCAGCCCGGACGCAAATGGACAGCCCCAGCATTTT
>TRBV5-1|TRBD2|.|TRBJ2-5
CASSTYIAGGGETQYF
TGCGCCAGCAGCACATATATAGCGGGAGGAGGGGAGACCCAGTACTTC
>TRBV28|TRBD1|.|TRBJ1-1
CASSLGQGVYTEAFF
TGTGCCAGCAGTTTAGGGCAGGGGGTTTATACTGAAGCTTTCTTT
>TRBV10-1|.|.|TRBJ1-1
CASSSGNTEAFF
TGCGCCAGCAGTTCAGGAAACACTGAAGCTTTCTTT
>TRBV5-8|.|medium-sized|TRBJ2-1
CASSVMAYNEQFF
TGTGCCAGCAGCGTAATGGCCTACAATGAGCAGTTCTTC
>TRBV18|.|.|TRBJ1-1
CASSPARQPNTEAFF
TGTGCCAGCTCACCAGCCCGACAGCCGAACACTGAAGCTTTCTTT
>TRBV5-1|.|.|TRBJ1-1
CASSLGVGRFSDTEAFF
TGCGCCAGCAGCTTGGGGGTGGGCCGGTTTTCGGACACTGAAGCTTTCTTT
>TRBV9|.|.|TRBJ2-3
CASSVEALTNTQYF
TGTGCCAGCAGCGTAGAAGCTCTCACAAATACGCAGTATTTT
>TRBV30|.|.|TRBJ1-2
CAWSVVGAAYGYTF
TGTGCCTGGAGTGTAGTGGGTGCCGCCTATGGCTACACCTTC
>TRBV10-3|TRBD1|.|TRBJ2-2
CAISKGTGIAGELFF
TGTGCCATCAGCAAGGGGACAGGGATCGCCGGGGAGCTGTTTTTT
>TRBV23-1|TRBD1|.|TRBJ1-5
CASRTLQLGTGDQPQHF
TGCGCCAGCAGGACCCTTCAGTTAGGGACAGGAGATCAGCCCCAGCATTTT
>TRBV5-4|TRBD2|few|TRBJ2-7
CASSPDLAGGFDEQYF
TGTGCCAGCAGCCCGGATCTAGCGGGCGGGTTCGACGAGCAGTACTTC
>TRBV18|.|few|TRBJ1-3
CASSPSQGSGNTIYF
TGTGCCAGCTCACCATCTCAGGGCTCTGGAAACACCATATATTTT
>TRBV27|.|.|TRBJ1-2
CASSLGAGYYGYTF
TGTGCCAGCAGTTTGGGGGCCGGCTACTATGGCTACACCTTC
>TRBV6-1|.|.|TRBJ1-1
CASSEALQGTGVSTEAFF
TGTGCCAGCAGTGAAGCGCTTCAGGGGACGGGTGTTAGCACTGAAGCTTTCTTT
>TRBV7-2|.|.|TRBJ1-1
CASSLVGEAFF
TGTGCCAGCAGCTTGGTCGGTGAAGCTTTCTTT
>TRBV30|.|.|TRBJ2-5
CASTIGAETQYF
TGTGCCTCAACCATCGGTGCAGAGACCCAGTACTTC
>TRBV29-1|.|.|TRBJ2-1
CSVTPQGRESEQFF
TGCAGCGTTACTCCTCAGGGTCGGGAAAGTGAGCAGTTCTTC
>TRBV24-1|.|.|TRBJ2-1
CATSGSPGHHYYEQFF
TGTGCCACCAGTGGCAGTCCCGGACACCACTACTATGAGCAGTTCTTC
>TRBV7-2|.|.|TRBJ1-2
CASSPNGGGAYGYTF
TGTGCCAGCAGCCCAAACGGCGGGGGCGCCTATGGCTACACCTTC
>TRBV27|.|.|TRBJ1-6
CASSLSKVQPSPLHF
TGTGCCAGCAGTTTATCGAAGGTACAGCCGTCACCCCTCCACTTT
>TRBV19|TRBD1|.|TRBJ2-7
CASSKHVDREYEQYF
TGTGCCAGTAGTAAGCATGTCGACAGGGAATACGAGCAGTACTTC
>TRBV19|.|.|TRBJ1-5
CASSIRVEQPQHF
TGTGCCAGTAGTATCAGGGTTGAACAGCCCCAGCATTTT
>TRBV18|TRBD1|.|TRBJ2-5
CASRQGIQETQYF
TGTGCCAGCCGACAGGGGATCCAAGAGACCCAGTACTTC